This T cell receptor (beta chain) was captured in a study of cytomegalovirus exposure and HLA in healthy donors. Study-wide results and caveats: Researchers counted roughly 150 TCR beta chains as cytomegalovirus-associated. In a later analysis, at a false discovery rate of 0.05, under 20,000 TCR beta sequences matched HLA alleles. Apparent HLA restriction characterized most CMV-associated TCR beta chains in a later analysis.

Researchers ran the PCR with 60 Vbeta and 13 Jbeta primers. In the authors' workflow: An analysis that came later counted some 85 million unique TCR beta chains, some 11 million shared. The table came from immunoSEQ multiplex PCR; TCRdb's copy has only in-frame clones and leaves some out. The D gene and trimming were derived from the DNA, and the V and J assignments and clone size from that table. Among about 81,000 clones listed, 70% to 85% were seen once. The CDR3 is 14 amino acids. Germline CDR1 and CDR2: SGHNT and YENEEA. V was pared by 1 base and J by 11 bases, with 17 bases between. Remarks on this clone: The antigen is unknown.

The V and J genes are TRBV11-3 and TRBJ2-5, with D perhaps matching TRBD2 (5 bases). What was sequenced was PBMCs. This TCR was sampled from a man aged 45-65 years in good health and CMV-seropositive. The CDR3 reads CASSLAPAAGEQYF. In nucleotides, the CDR3 is TGTGCCAGCAGCTTAGCTCCGGCAGCTGGGGAGCAGTACTTC. Using reference TRBV11-3 and TRBJ2-5 for the parts outside the CDR3, the full variable domain is EAGVVQSPRYKIIEKKQPVAFWCNPISGHNTLYWYLQNLGQGPELLIRYENEEAVDDSQLPKDRFSAERLKGVDSTLKIQPAELGDSAVYLCASSLAPAAGEQYFGPGTRLLVL.